These T cell receptor beta chains were read from a single sample in a study of T-cell reconstitution after alpha-beta-depleted transplantation in children. MiXCR was run by TCRdb on the PCR reads, yielding one entry per CDR3 protein. The sample carries roughly 490,000 distinct CDR3 sequences, 10% to 12% recorded once. The material was PBMCs, mostly from graft donor cells, obtained 180 days after TCRalphabeta/CD19-depleted stem cell transplant. These receptors originate from a female patient between 2 and 15 years old who had a stem cell transplant for aplastic anemia, so the T cells may come from the graft donor. Each CDR3 is given with its conserved first and last residue. The order of the fields is CDR3 length, D gene, V gene, CDR3 protein. The D gene is left open where the match is weak.

14,TRBD2,TRBV5-1,CASSGGLARETQYF
17,TRBD1,TRBV29-1,CSVAGQGKDFSYNEQFF
17,TRBD2,TRBV12-3/TRBV12-4,CASTLTSGRGGDNEQFF
14,-,TRBV6-5,CASSYSPTRNEQFF
13,-,TRBV20-1,CSASGGGSYEQFF
13,TRBD1,TRBV19,CASSSGTGGFAFF
13,TRBD2,TRBV20-1,CSARHAGAGEQFF
16,-,TRBV7-2,CASSRARDPTEYEQYF
15,-,TRBV12-3/TRBV12-4,CASSPPGVGVQLAFF
15,TRBD2,TRBV25-1,CASRGLAEGTDTQYF
13,TRBD2,TRBV30,CAWIGLGYNEQFF
13,-,TRBV7-9,CASTGYTRSEAFF